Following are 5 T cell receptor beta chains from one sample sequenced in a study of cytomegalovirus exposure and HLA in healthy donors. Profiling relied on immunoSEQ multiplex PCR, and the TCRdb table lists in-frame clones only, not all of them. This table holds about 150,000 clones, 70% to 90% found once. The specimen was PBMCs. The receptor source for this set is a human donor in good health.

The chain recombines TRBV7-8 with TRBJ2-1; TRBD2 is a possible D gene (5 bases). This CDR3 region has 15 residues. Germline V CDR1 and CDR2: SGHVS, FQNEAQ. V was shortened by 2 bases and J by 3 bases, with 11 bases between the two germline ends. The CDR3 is CASSLNSGYYNEQFF. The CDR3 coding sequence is TGTGCCAGCAGCTTAAACAGCGGATACTACAATGAGCAGTTCTTC.

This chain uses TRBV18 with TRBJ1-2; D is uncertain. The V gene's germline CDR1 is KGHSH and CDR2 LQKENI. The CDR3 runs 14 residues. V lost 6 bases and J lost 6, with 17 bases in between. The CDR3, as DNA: TGTGCCAGCTCGCGGGGTGATCGGGAAAATGGCTACACCTTC. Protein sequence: CASSRGDRENGYTF.

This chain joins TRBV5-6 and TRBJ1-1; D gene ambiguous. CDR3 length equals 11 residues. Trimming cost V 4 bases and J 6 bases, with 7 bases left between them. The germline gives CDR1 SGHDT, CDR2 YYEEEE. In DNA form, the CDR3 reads TGTGCCAGCAGCAGCGGGTCTGAAGCTTTCTTT. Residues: CASSSGSEAFF.

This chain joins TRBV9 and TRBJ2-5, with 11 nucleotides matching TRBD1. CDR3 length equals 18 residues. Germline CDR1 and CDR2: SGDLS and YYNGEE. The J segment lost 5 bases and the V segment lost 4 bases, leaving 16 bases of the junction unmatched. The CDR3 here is CASSRTGGGGRARETQYF. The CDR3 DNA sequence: TGTGCCAGCAGCCGGACAGGGGGCGGCGGGAGGGCCCGGGAGACCCAGTACTTC.

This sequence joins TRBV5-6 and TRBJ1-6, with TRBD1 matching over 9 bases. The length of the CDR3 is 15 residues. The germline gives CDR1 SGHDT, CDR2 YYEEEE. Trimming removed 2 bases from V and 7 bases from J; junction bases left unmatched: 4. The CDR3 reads CASSFMGTGNSPLHF. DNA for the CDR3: TGTGCCAGCAGCTTTATGGGGACAGGGAATTCACCCCTCCACTTT.